This entry lists 5 T cell receptor beta chains sequenced from one sample in a study of T-cell memory formation after mild COVID-19. One entry per CDR3 protein results from TCRdb running MiXCR on the 5' RACE reads. The profile shows 450,000 or so distinct CDR3 sequences, approximately 20% of them singletons. Sequencing used PBMCs or a T cell subset sorted from them (not recorded which). These TCRs come from an adult woman who had mild COVID-19 (a few samples of this study predate the infection). Cell type and time point are not known.

This clonotype was seen more than once but under ten times. The chain recombines TRBV7-9 with TRBJ1-4; the D is unclear. Trimming left V 1 base short and J 7 bases short, with 10 bases between. Germline V gives CDR1 SEHNR, CDR2 FQNEAQ (reference sequence). The CDR3 is made up of 14 amino acids. In nucleotides, the CDR3 is TGTGCCAGCAGCTTAGTTGGCTCTACTGAAAAACTGTTTTTT. Protein: CASSLVGSTEKLFF.

This clonotype was seen more than once but under ten times. This chain's CDR3 is CSVEDDDGIESYEQFF. In nucleotides, the CDR3 is TGCAGCGTTGAAGATGATGACGGGATAGAGAGTTATGAGCAGTTCTTC. The chain uses TRBV29-1 and TRBJ2-1; D perhaps matches TRBD2 (5 bases). The CDR3 sequence is 16 residues long. V gave up 0 bases and J gave up 8 bases, with 20 bases separating them. Germline CDR1 and CDR2: SQVTM and ANQGSEA.

CDR3 coding DNA: TGCAGCGTTGTAGCAGGAAAGATGAACACTGAAGCTTTCTTT. Translating gives CSVVAGKMNTEAFF. The chain carries TRBV29-1 and TRBJ1-1; D ambiguous. CDR1 is SQVTM and CDR2 is ANQGSEA in the germline V gene. The CDR3 contains 14 residues. The V end lost 4 bases, the J end lost 0 bases, and 12 bases lay between the germline ends.

The rearrangement uses TRBV7-2 and TRBJ1-2, with D possibly matching TRBD1 (5 bases). Per germline, CDR1 SGHTA and CDR2 FQGNSA. Between the trimmed V and J ends, which lost 1 base and 6 bases, there was a span of 18 bases. The CDR3 has 16 amino acids. The CDR3 bases are TGTGCCAGCAGCTTAGATAGCGCCCCGAGAGGGGATGGCTACACCTTC. It encodes CASSLDSAPRGDGYTF.

This clonotype occurred a few times. V is TRBV19 and J is TRBJ1-1; D is possibly TRBD1 (6 bases). Germline V lookup: CDR1 LNHDA, CDR2 SQIVND (reference sequence). The CDR3 totals 14 residues. The germline V and J ends were trimmed by 8 bases and 5 bases, with 18 bases remaining between them. The CDR3 loop is CASLWGAGKTEAFF. The CDR3 DNA sequence: TGTGCCAGTCTTTGGGGGGCCGGGAAGACTGAAGCTTTCTTT.